The 15 T cell receptor beta chains presented below share a single source sample, sequenced in a study of PD-1 blockade in classical Hodgkin lymphoma. In every patient, relapse followed autologous stem cell transplantation, while exposure to brentuximab vedotin differed. Sequencing used immunoSEQ multiplex PCR; TCRdb keeps in-frame clones, though not all of them. Of some 96,000 clones listed, roughly 80% are singletons. Sequenced here: peripheral blood mononuclear cells (PBMCs), sampled before the second cycle of nivolumab. The origin of the receptors is a human donor with classical Hodgkin lymphoma.

The rearrangement uses TRBV19 and TRBJ2-7; D might be TRBD1 (6 bases). The CDR3 is made up of 14 amino acids. Trimming removed 10 bases at V and 2 bases at J, with 18 bases between. Germline CDR1 reads LNHDA; CDR2 reads SQIVND (reference sequence). The CDR3: CATHKQGNPYEQYF. The DNA for the CDR3 is TGTGCCACGCATAAACAGGGAAATCCCTACGAGCAGTACTTC.

V usage is TRBV19 and J usage is TRBJ2-2, with D hard to call. The CDR3 is 14 amino acids. Germline V lookup: CDR1 LNHDA, CDR2 SQIVND (reference sequence). Trimming stripped 7 bases from V and 1 base from J, with 10 bases between. The CDR3 sequence is CASMFGQNTGELFF. The CDR3 DNA reads TGTGCCAGTATGTTTGGGCAGAACACCGGGGAGCTGTTTTTT.

The DNA for the CDR3 is TGCGCCAGCAGCTTGGTGGGAGACTGGGACCTAGCGGGAGAAATCGAGCAGTTCTTC. Protein sequence: CASSLVGDWDLAGEIEQFF. The chain employs TRBV5-1 and TRBJ2-1, with TRBD2 matching 10 bases. Germline trimming cut 0 bases from V and 10 bases from J; bases unmatched to any gene: 19. This CDR3 is 19 amino acids long. CDR1 is SGHRS, CDR2 YFSETQ, per germline.

V gene TRBV7-9 combines with J gene TRBJ2-2, with D possibly TRBD2 on 6 matching bases. CDR1 is SEHNR and CDR2 is FQNEAQ in the germline V gene (reference sequence). The V gene lost 8 bases and the J gene lost 7 bases, with 17 bases spanning the gap. The CDR3 runs to 14 residues. The CDR3 DNA follows: TGTGCCAGCCGTTTATTAGCGGAGCACGGGGAGCTGTTTTTT. Its protein product is CASRLLAEHGELFF.

The V gene is TRBV30, the J gene TRBJ1-5; no reliable D call. The CDR3 extends over 13 amino acids. V lost 0 bases to trimming and J lost 6 bases, with 9 bases between them. CDR1 and CDR2 (germline): GTSNPN, SVGIG (reference sequence). CDR3 region: CAWSVREGQPQHF. CDR3 DNA: TGTGCCTGGAGTGTACGTGAGGGTCAGCCCCAGCATTTT.

V is TRBV7-3 and J is TRBJ2-1; TRBD2 matches at 7 bases. Germline V gene data show CDR1 as SGHTA and CDR2 as FQGTGA. V shed 5 bases, J shed 4 bases, and the junction held 11 bases outside the gene matches. The CDR3 contains 16 residues. This chain's CDR3 is CASSPKLAQVYNEQFF. The CDR3 DNA reads TGTGCCAGCAGCCCAAAACTAGCGCAAGTATACAATGAGCAGTTCTTC.

This chain uses TRBV30 with TRBJ2-7; 16 bases agree with TRBD2. J lost 8 bases, V lost 8 bases, and 6 bases had no gene match. This CDR3 has 13 amino acids. Germline CDR1 GTSNPN, CDR2 SVGIG (reference sequence). The CDR3 is CAAGLAGGPKQYF. The CDR3 DNA follows: TGTGCCGCGGGACTAGCGGGAGGGCCCAAGCAGTACTTC. Full variable domain (remainder filled in from reference TRBV30 and TRBJ2-7): SQTIHQWPATLVQPVGSPLSLECTVEGTSNPNLYWYRQAAGRGLQLLFYSVGIGQISSEVPQNLSASRPQDRQFILSSKKLLLSDSGFYLCAAGLAGGPKQYFGPGTRLTVT.

The V and J genes are TRBV15 and TRBJ2-2; D remains ambiguous. The ends were cut back, 2 bases at V and 0 bases at J, with 4 bases in the middle. Germline CDR1 and CDR2: LNHNV and YYDKDF (reference sequence). The CDR3 sequence is 14 residues long. Here the CDR3 DNA reads TGTGCCACCAGCAGATACCCGAACACCGGGGAGCTGTTTTTT. It specifies CATSRYPNTGELFF. The whole variable domain, remainder taken from reference TRBV15 and TRBJ2-2, is DAMVIQNPRYQVTQFGKPVTLSCSQTLNHNVMYWYQQKSSQAPKLLFHYYDKDFNNEADTPDNFQSRRPNTSFCFLDIRSPGLGDTAMYLCATSRYPNTGELFFGEGSRLTVL.

The chain uses TRBV6-4 and TRBJ2-1; weak D call: TRBD2 (6 bases). The V and J ends lost 4 bases and 7 bases respectively, with 14 bases between them. In germline, CDR1 is MRHNA, CDR2 SNTAGT. The CDR3 is 14 residues long. The DNA of the CDR3 is TGTGCCAGCAGTGCAGGGATGGAGGGAAATGAGCAGTTCTTC. This encodes CASSAGMEGNEQFF.

V is TRBV5-1 and J is TRBJ2-1; 14 bases are shared with TRBD2. Losses at the gene ends were 4 bases for V and 9 bases for J; bases not matched to a gene: 12. CDR3 length: 17 residues. Germline values: CDR1 SGHRS, CDR2 YFSETQ. The CDR3 nucleotides are TGCGCCAGCAGCCCCTCCGGACTAGCGGGAGGAGACGGTGAGCAGTTCTTC. It is translated as CASSPSGLAGGDGEQFF. The full variable domain, in which reference TRBV5-1 and TRBJ2-1 provide the parts outside the CDR3, is KAGVTQTPRYLIKTRGQQVTLSCSPISGHRSVSWYQQTPGQGLQFLFEYFSETQRNKGNFPGRFSGRQFSNSRSEMNVSTLELGDSALYLCASSPSGLAGGDGEQFFGPGTRLTVL.

The chain couples TRBV18 to TRBJ1-1, with D unclear. The CDR3 totals 15 residues. V gave up 2 bases and J gave up 6 bases, with 16 bases separating them. Germline V gene sequence: CDR1 KGHSH, CDR2 LQKENI. The CDR3 DNA is TGTGCCAGCTCACCAAATACGGGCAGTGACGCTGAAGCTTTCTTT. This sequence encodes CASSPNTGSDAEAFF.

The CDR3, as DNA: TGTGCCAGCAGCGGTGGAGGACTAGCGGGGGGTATTAGCAATGAGCAGTTCTTC. The encoded protein is CASSGGGLAGGISNEQFF. This chain connects TRBV9 to TRBJ2-1; TRBD2 aligns across 14 bases. The CDR3 contains 18 residues. The ends lost 3 bases at V and 6 bases at J; junction bases unmatched: 11. CDR1 is SGDLS, CDR2 YYNGEE, per germline.

The chain links TRBV7-2 to TRBJ2-7; no clear D gene. Deletions cut 4 bases from V and 4 bases from J, with 11 bases between. The CDR3 runs 13 residues. CDR1 and CDR2 from the germline V gene are SGHTA and FQGNSA. CDR3 loop: CASSSEVGYEQYF. The CDR3 nucleotides are TGTGCCAGCAGCTCAGAGGTCGGGTACGAGCAGTACTTC.

The chain has TRBV27 and TRBJ1-5; a possible D gene is TRBD1 (5 bases). With 1 base removed from V and 2 bases from J, the gap between germline ends came to 21 bases. In germline, CDR1 is MNHEY, CDR2 SMNVEV (reference sequence). CDR3 length: 19 amino acids. DNA for the CDR3: TGTGCCAGCAGTTTATGGGGGTTCCCCGGGGCATTCGGCAATCAGCCCCAGCATTTT. The encoded protein is CASSLWGFPGAFGNQPQHF.

The rearrangement links TRBV21-1 to TRBJ1-1. TRBV21-1 is annotated as a pseudogene. The length of the CDR3 is 16 residues. Written as DNA, the CDR3 is TGTGCCAGCAGCAAAAATACCGGAGTCATGAACACTGAAGCTTTCTTT. The encoded protein is CASSKNTGVMNTEAFF.